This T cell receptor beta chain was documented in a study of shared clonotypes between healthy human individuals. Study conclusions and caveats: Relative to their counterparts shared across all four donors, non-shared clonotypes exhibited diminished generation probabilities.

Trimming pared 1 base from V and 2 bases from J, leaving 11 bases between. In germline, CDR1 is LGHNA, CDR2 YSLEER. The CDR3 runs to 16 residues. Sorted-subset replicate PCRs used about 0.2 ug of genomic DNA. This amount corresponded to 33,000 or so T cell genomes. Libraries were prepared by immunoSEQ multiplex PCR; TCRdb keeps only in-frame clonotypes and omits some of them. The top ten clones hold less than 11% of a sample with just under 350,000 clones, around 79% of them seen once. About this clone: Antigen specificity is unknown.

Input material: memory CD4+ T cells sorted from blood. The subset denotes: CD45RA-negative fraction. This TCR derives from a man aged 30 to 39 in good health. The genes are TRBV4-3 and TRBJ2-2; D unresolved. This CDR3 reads CASSQGSSLNTGELFF. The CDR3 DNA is TGCGCCAGCAGCCAAGGTTCAAGCCTAAACACCGGGGAGCTGTTTTTT.